This TCR beta chain stems from a study of identical twins (dated by TCRdb to 2016 to 2018). As for the study more broadly: The study deep-sequenced TCR alpha and beta repertoires from monozygotic twins, unrelated adults of various ages and cord blood to test whether fetal clonotypes persist. To rule out contamination, the twin experiments were replicated at different times with different library preparation protocols.

Every donor was a healthy Caucasian. Three pairs of female monozygotic twins, all aged 18 to 29 years, made up the twin cohort. The RNA used for TCR libraries was isolated from peripheral blood mononuclear cells. Library preparation was by 5' RACE. Sequenced on an Illumina HiSeq 2000. Template switching added a universal primer binding site, and the final cDNA carried a unique molecular identifier that allowed TCR cDNA molecules to be counted accurately. First-strand cDNA for TCR alpha and beta chains was synthesized from specific primers in the conserved constant-segment region. To control for contamination, every cDNA library carried two barcodes: a SMART-Mk sample barcode plus Illumina barcodes. TruSeq adapter sequences along with Illumina sample barcodes were introduced in two successive PCR steps. Sequencing of the TCR alpha and beta cDNA libraries was done on the Illumina HiSeq platform using custom primers. On the authors' methods: MiGEC was used to process raw reads and extract unique molecular identifiers, and MiXCR was used to find CDR3 positions. Recombination models were inferred per individual with the repgenHMM and IGoR tools using an EM algorithm. Shared clonotype analysis was performed with the tcR package in R, normalizing sharing by the product of cloneset sizes. To study raw recombination without the effects of thymic and clonal selection, out-of-frame nonproductive sequences were analyzed. In TCRdb, the public reads were trimmed at Q25 with fastp and aligned with MiXCR, with productive beta chains retained. Rows with a matching CDR3 protein are joined into one entry that keeps the most common DNA and genes. The V and J calls and clone size are TCRdb's, not the authors'. Present in this sample are some 500,000 distinct CDR3 sequences, around a tenth of which were seen just once. The ten largest make up around 3.2% of the sample.

Of note for this clonotype: Its antigen remains unidentified. Base qualities are missing; no much larger clone stands one base away.

Findings and caveats that apply to the study as a whole: Recombination models systematically underestimated out-of-frame TCR alpha sharing in monozygotic twins but agreed with sharing between unrelated individuals. Compared with coincidental sharing between unrelated individuals, out-of-frame TCR alpha sequences shared between twins had an excess of sequences with low generation probability. Invariant T cells such as MAIT and iNKT could partly confound zero-insertion analyses, although diverse VJ usage argued against such confounding for most clonotypes. Abundant cord blood beta clonotypes had fewer insertions, young adult naive repertoires showed a similar but weaker trend, and memory repertoires showed no such trend. Because the same donors could not be followed over many years, the conclusions depended on cross-sectional statistical analysis. In beta out-of-frame sequences, excess twin sharing was weaker, because having fewer shared sequences lowered the signal-to-noise ratio.

CDR1 and CDR2 were assigned from the germline V gene (reference sequence) as SEHNR and FQNEAQ. Between the V and J ends, shortened by 3 bases and 5 bases respectively, the junction contains 11 bases. From the cysteine through the phenylalanine, the CDR3 covers 14 amino acids. Only the CDR3 DNA is retained, 42 bases long and in frame from the first base. This sample was also put to use in a study of yellow fever vaccine responses in identical twins. As described in the second report: The authors reported that the T cell response to vaccination in identical twins appeared partly convergent and partly personalized. In the study, vaccine-responding T cell clones were precisely tracked in identical twins.

This sequence was found in a woman aged 18-29 years in good health. What was sequenced was PBMCs. The V and J segments used are TRBV7-9 and TRBJ2-4; the D gene could be either TRBD1 or TRBD2, each agreeing at 6 bases. The DNA sequence reads TGTGCCAGCAGCTTCGACCGGGGGCAAAACATTCAGTACTTC. Translated, this gives CASSFDRGQNIQYF.